Presented here are 8 T cell receptor beta chains from one specimen sequenced in a study of Graves' ophthalmopathy and Graves' hyperthyroidism. RNA served as the template for amplifying TCR beta CDR3 regions. The first-round RT-PCR employed HTBI primers together with the Qiagen OneStep RT-PCR kit. A multiplex PCR was then performed as the second round. TCRdb re-analysed the multiplex PCR reads in MiXCR, keeping a single row per CDR3 protein. Among 210,000 or so distinct CDR3 sequences listed, around 30% were seen once. Sequences were obtained from peripheral blood. Receptors were obtained from a man aged 45-65 years with Graves' ophthalmopathy.

In the case of this clonotype: This likely comes from a read error, as the CDR3 has no conserved phenylalanine or tryptophan at its end. No DNA is shown, since the ends of the CDR3 on it are uncertain; the CDR3 is the one TCRdb lists. The rearrangement links TRBV28 to TRBJ2-7; the table gives TRBD1 as D, unverified against the DNA. Germline V gene data show CDR1 as MDHEN and CDR2 as SYDVKM. The CDR3 is 10 amino acids long, termini counted. The CDR3 loop reads CASSPPGGVT.

J is TRBJ2-5 and V is TRBV5-1, with 15 bases matching TRBD2. CDR1 is SGHRS and CDR2 is YFSETQ in the germline V gene. The CDR3 is made up of 17 amino acids. V trimming: 4 bases; J trimming: 3 bases; junction bases outside the gene matches: 7. The CDR3 nucleotides read TGCGCCAGCAGCAGATCCGGGACTAGCGGGAGGAAAGAGACCCAGTACTTC. It yields the protein CASSRSGTSGRKETQYF.

This clonotype came up many times. The rearrangement links TRBV6-2 or TRBV6-3 to TRBJ2-5, with 7 bases fitting TRBD2. Germline CDR1 MNHEY, CDR2 SVGEGT. The CDR3 loop spans 14 amino acids. The junction had 6 bases not matched to a gene; V was cut back by 7 bases and J by 1 base. CDR3 region: CASISRESQETQYF. Written as DNA, the CDR3 is TGTGCCAGCATCTCGCGGGAGTCCCAAGAGACCCAGTACTTC.

The chain combines TRBV6-2 or TRBV6-3 with TRBJ2-7; 9 bases match TRBD1. The CDR3 is made up of 15 amino acids. V lost 2 bases to trimming and J lost 6 bases; unmatched junction nucleotides: 8. Germline loops: CDR1 MNHEY, CDR2 SVGEGT. The CDR3 DNA follows: TGTGCCAGCAGTTACCTTCCGGGACAGGGTTCCGAGCAGTACTTC. This codes for CASSYLPGQGSEQYF.

This clonotype was seen once. This chain links TRBV7-3 with TRBJ1-1, with 9 bases aligning to TRBD1. Per germline, CDR1 SGHTA and CDR2 FQGTGA. J lost 1 base, V lost 0 bases, and 0 bases had no gene match. The CDR3 contains 15 residues. CDR3 sequence (DNA): TGTGCCAGCAGCTTAACGGGACAGGGGAACACTGAAGCTTTCTTT. This encodes CASSLTGQGNTEAFF.

This clonotype appeared many times. In nucleotides, the CDR3 is TGTGCCTGGATGGTCGGGAGGCGCACCGGGGAGCTGTTTTTT. It encodes CAWMVGRRTGELFF. The J gene is TRBJ2-2, the V gene TRBV30; 7 bases align to TRBD2. Germline CDR1 GTSNPN, CDR2 SVGIG (reference sequence). V lost 4 bases, J lost 4 bases, and 6 bases stayed unmatched. CDR3 size: 14 residues.

This clonotype was seen repeatedly, ten times or more. The chain has TRBV11-2 and TRBJ2-5; TRBD1 is a possible D gene (5 bases). Germline V gene sequence: CDR1 SGHAT, CDR2 FQNNGV. The CDR3 sequence is 14 residues long. V was shortened by 3 bases and J by 5 bases, with 13 bases between the two germline ends. The CDR3 sequence is CASSFRRAGETQYF. The CDR3 nucleotides are TGTGCCAGCAGCTTTCGCAGGGCAGGGGAGACCCAGTACTTC.

This clonotype was detected many times. This sequence joins TRBV11-2 and TRBJ2-7; TRBD2 matches at 7 bases. This CDR3 region has 17 residues. Unmatched junction bases numbered 15, after V lost 5 bases and J lost 2 bases. Germline CDR1 SGHAT, CDR2 FQNNGV. The CDR3 reads CASSGSSPAGAAYEQYF. CDR3 DNA sequence: TGTGCCAGCAGCGGGAGCTCCCCCGCGGGAGCGGCCTACGAGCAGTACTTC. Based on the CDR3 plus reference TRBV11-2 and TRBJ2-7, the full variable domain is EAGVAQSPRYKIIEKRQSVAFWCNPISGHATLYWYQQILGQGPKLLIQFQNNGVVDDSQLPKDRFSAERLKGVDSTLKIQPAKLEDSAVYLCASSGSSPAGAAYEQYFGPGTRLTVT.